Described below is a single TCR beta chain sequence and its context. Its antigen remains unknown. The CDR3 has 16 amino acids. CDR1 is SGHTA and CDR2 is FQGNSA in the germline V gene. The ends lost 1 base at V and 10 bases at J; junction bases unmatched: 14. These donors were members of the roughly 110-subject validation cohort, a group separate from the approximately 670-subject first cohort. Produced via immunoSEQ multiplex PCR; TCRdb's table is partial and in-frame only. This sample yields more than 150,000 clones, of which approximately 84% are seen a single time; around 7% belongs to the top ten. This specimen comes from a study of cytomegalovirus exposure and HLA in healthy donors. Study-level results: Most TCR sequences were uncommon, yet certain public TCRs appeared in many donors. The authors listed some 160 TCR beta chains as cytomegalovirus-associated. In vitro work confirmed that three CMV-associated chains recognize CMV antigens.

The sequenced sample consisted of PBMCs. V usage is TRBV7-2 and J usage is TRBJ2-3, with 7 bases matching TRBD2. This sequence originates from a man aged 18 to 29 in good health and CMV-seropositive. The CDR3 DNA is TGTGCCAGCAGCTTAGGTTGGGTAGCGGGTTGGCAGGCGCAGTATTTT. Translating it yields CASSLGWVAGWQAQYF.